This is a list of T cell receptor beta chains from one sample in a study of CD8+ T cells in alopecia areata. Here immunoSEQ multiplex PCR was the method, and the copy in TCRdb shows in-frame clones only, minus some. This table holds 60,000 to 85,000 clones, about 30% found once. Here the sequenced sample was CD8+ T cells sorted from blood, taken at week 4, from a patient treated with tofacitinib. The origin of the receptors is a human donor with alopecia areata. CDR3s include the opening cysteine and the closing phenylalanine or tryptophan. The D gene is left open where the match is weak. Only some rows state a clone size, as once, few, many or a class for expanded clones.

d_call	v_call	clone_size	j_call	cdr3_aa	cdr3_nt
-	TRBV30	-	TRBJ2-7	CAWREAYEQYF	TGTGCCTGGAGAGAGGCCTACGAGCAGTACTTC
TRBD1	TRBV10-3	-	TRBJ1-1	CAISGGQPQAFF	TGTGCCATCAGTGGGGGACAGCCACAAGCTTTCTTT
TRBD2	TRBV29-1	few	TRBJ2-7	CSGAGGPSYEQYF	TGCAGCGGAGCGGGAGGGCCCTCCTACGAGCAGTACTTC
-	TRBV10-1	-	TRBJ1-4	CASSPRGLDEKLFF	TGCGCCAGCAGCCCCAGGGGTTTGGATGAAAAACTGTTTTTT
-	TRBV11-2	few	TRBJ2-4	CASSRDPSKNIQYF	TGTGCCAGCAGCCGGGATCCCTCCAAAAACATTCAGTACTTC
-	TRBV28	-	TRBJ2-5	CASSSSAGTQYF	TGTGCCAGCAGTTCCAGCGCGGGGACCCAGTACTTC
-	TRBV27	few	TRBJ2-7	CASSLTRGHEQYF	TGTGCCAGCAGTCTGACCCGGGGGCACGAGCAGTACTTC
-	TRBV27	-	TRBJ2-1	CASSRANSYNEQFF	TGTGCCAGCAGTAGGGCAAACTCCTACAATGAGCAGTTCTTC
TRBD2	TRBV7-9	few	TRBJ2-7	CASSPGGWEQYF	TGTGCCAGCAGCCCGGGGGGGTGGGAGCAGTACTTC
-	TRBV6-6	-	TRBJ2-2	CASSYSIGSTGELFF	TGTGCCAGCAGTTACTCGATAGGGAGTACCGGGGAGCTGTTTTTT
-	TRBV10-3	-	TRBJ1-1	CAIRYQLNTEAFF	TGTGCCATCAGATACCAGCTGAACACTGAAGCTTTCTTT
-	TRBV9	-	TRBJ1-4	CASSVGGAREKLFF	TGTGCCAGCAGCGTAGGGGGGGCTCGTGAAAAACTGTTTTTT
-	TRBV9	-	TRBJ2-5	CASSVGRGQETQYF	TGTGCCAGCAGCGTAGGCAGGGGTCAAGAGACCCAGTACTTC
-	TRBV9	few	TRBJ1-2	CASRGLERGYTF	TGTGCCAGCAGGGGACTGGAGAGGGGCTACACCTTC
TRBD1	TRBV29-1	few	TRBJ2-1	CSVAGDSTANEQFF	TGCAGCGTAGCAGGGGACAGTACAGCCAATGAGCAGTTCTTC
-	TRBV6-5	few	TRBJ2-7	CASSYKGMGYEQYF	TGTGCCAGCAGTTACAAGGGTATGGGATACGAGCAGTACTTC
-	TRBV29-1	-	TRBJ2-6	CSVVSGSGANVLTF	TGCAGCGTTGTAAGCGGCTCTGGGGCCAACGTCCTGACTTTC
-	TRBV7-9	-	TRBJ2-7	CASSLSGRNEQYF	TGTGCCAGCAGCTTATCAGGGAGGAACGAGCAGTACTTC
-	TRBV29-1	-	TRBJ1-2	CSVEGPDIYGYTF	TGCAGCGTTGAGGGGCCGGACATCTATGGCTACACCTTC
-	TRBV29-1	-	TRBJ2-2	CSVESHTEGRELFF	TGCAGCGTTGAATCGCACACTGAGGGTCGGGAGCTGTTTTTT
-	TRBV18	medium-sized	TRBJ2-1	CASSPGDNEQFF	TGTGCCAGCTCCCCCGGCGACAATGAGCAGTTCTTC
TRBD1	TRBV29-1	-	TRBJ2-2	CSVLDRENTGELFF	TGCAGCGTTCTGGACAGGGAGAACACCGGGGAGCTGTTTTTT
-	TRBV6-4	medium-sized	TRBJ1-1	CASSEVRGAEAFF	TGTGCCAGCAGTGAGGTCCGCGGGGCTGAAGCTTTCTTT
TRBD1	TRBV19	-	TRBJ2-7	CASSTHGQGLPYEQYF	TGTGCCAGTAGTACCCACGGACAGGGGCTCCCCTACGAGCAGTACTTC